This T cell receptor beta chain was identified in a study of OX40 agonist ivuxolimab in advanced cancers. Only in-frame clones appear in the TCRdb table, and some are missing; sequencing was by immunoSEQ multiplex PCR. The sample has approximately 63,000 clones, roughly nine tenths seen once. The V end lost 3 bases, the J end lost 0 bases, and 12 bases lay between the germline ends. The germline gives CDR1 KGHSY, CDR2 FQNENV. The CDR3 has 15 amino acids. The receptor comes from an adult with an advanced solid tumor such as melanoma, head and neck, liver or kidney cancer. The chain joins TRBV16 to TRBJ2-7; D might be TRBD2 (6 bases). Material: CD4+ or CD8+ T cells sorted from blood, obtained in a trial of the OX40 agonist ivuxolimab. CDR3 amino acids: CASSQGGGTSYEQYF. The CDR3 region has the DNA TGTGCCAGCAGCCAGGGAGGAGGGACCTCCTACGAGCAGTACTTC.